This is a list of T cell receptor beta chains from one sample in a study of OX40 agonist ivuxolimab in advanced cancers. The assay was immunoSEQ multiplex PCR, and TCRdb's table has in-frame clones only and misses some. The sample carries tens of thousands of clones, 85% to 90% recorded once. The sample here was CD4+ or CD8+ T cells sorted from blood, taken in a trial of the OX40 agonist ivuxolimab. The receptors here all came from an adult with an advanced solid tumor such as melanoma, head and neck, liver or kidney cancer. The conserved cysteine and the conserved F or W are not part of the CDR3 here. The order of the fields is V gene, clone size, CDR3 protein. Expanded clones are given a class, and other clones once, few, many or no size at all.

v_call: TRBV6-5; clone_size: once; cdr3_aa: ASGADTQY
v_call: TRBV28; clone_size: .; cdr3_aa: ASSIQVWDEQF
v_call: TRBV27; clone_size: .; cdr3_aa: ASSFWGTNEKLF
v_call: TRBV15; clone_size: .; cdr3_aa: ATSGGLKSTDTQY
v_call: TRBV19; clone_size: .; cdr3_aa: ASSIGLGAVQPQH
v_call: TRBV19; clone_size: .; cdr3_aa: ASRGDHTEAF
v_call: TRBV7-9; clone_size: few; cdr3_aa: ASSLVTELNTEAF
v_call: TRBV7-2; clone_size: .; cdr3_aa: ASSEYYEQY
v_call: TRBV7-3; clone_size: .; cdr3_aa: ASSPSGGLNTEAF
v_call: TRBV7-9; clone_size: .; cdr3_aa: ASSSPVSPLSGGQETQY
v_call: TRBV7-8; clone_size: once; cdr3_aa: ASSSPGTGVGEPEAF
v_call: TRBV5-4; clone_size: .; cdr3_aa: ASSGTGGDEQY
v_call: TRBV27; clone_size: .; cdr3_aa: ASKQKSPVSYEQY
v_call: TRBV28; clone_size: .; cdr3_aa: ATRQGSTYEQY
v_call: TRBV29-1; clone_size: .; cdr3_aa: SVERGASYNEQF
v_call: TRBV10-3; clone_size: .; cdr3_aa: AISESAAGTGELF
v_call: TRBV2; clone_size: .; cdr3_aa: ASRTDNEQF
v_call: TRBV19; clone_size: once; cdr3_aa: ASSILLEYPEKLF
v_call: TRBV7-2; clone_size: .; cdr3_aa: ASSLGGMNTEAF
v_call: TRBV9; clone_size: .; cdr3_aa: ASSPWDSLTYEQY
v_call: TRBV6-6; clone_size: .; cdr3_aa: ASSPLAGGLYEQY
v_call: TRBV9; clone_size: .; cdr3_aa: ASSTHDSAVGGYT
v_call: TRBV27; clone_size: .; cdr3_aa: ASSLQGSYGYT
v_call: TRBV7-9; clone_size: .; cdr3_aa: ASSLEGGVNTEAF
v_call: TRBV9; clone_size: .; cdr3_aa: ASSVGGVNTEAF
v_call: TRBV30; clone_size: .; cdr3_aa: AWNYGTNTGELF
v_call: TRBV7-9; clone_size: .; cdr3_aa: ASSQMGRHADGYT
v_call: TRBV27; clone_size: .; cdr3_aa: ASSFGASAEAF
v_call: TRBV5-4; clone_size: .; cdr3_aa: ASSFEYNEQF
v_call: TRBV27; clone_size: .; cdr3_aa: ASSSNQRNTEAF
v_call: TRBV19; clone_size: .; cdr3_aa: ASSTRQGAAYEQY
v_call: TRBV4-1; clone_size: once; cdr3_aa: ASSQDGGSLEAF
v_call: TRBV27; clone_size: .; cdr3_aa: ASSLLAGEQF
v_call: TRBV27; clone_size: .; cdr3_aa: ASSFGHVGEQY
v_call: TRBV27; clone_size: .; cdr3_aa: ASSDGVYGYT
v_call: TRBV27; clone_size: .; cdr3_aa: ASSLGVGYGYT
v_call: TRBV5-1; clone_size: .; cdr3_aa: ASSLGRLTGVNTGELF
v_call: TRBV6-5; clone_size: few; cdr3_aa: ASSYSYGGSSYEQY
v_call: TRBV5-4; clone_size: .; cdr3_aa: ASNPAGQGADTQY
v_call: TRBV6-6; clone_size: .; cdr3_aa: ASSYWTAYGYT
v_call: TRBV6-1; clone_size: .; cdr3_aa: ASPHGGLPTEAF
v_call: TRBV27; clone_size: .; cdr3_aa: ASSLGVSSYEQY
v_call: TRBV27; clone_size: once; cdr3_aa: ASSTHITDTQY
v_call: TRBV2; clone_size: .; cdr3_aa: ASSAWSSYEQY
v_call: TRBV29-1; clone_size: .; cdr3_aa: SVPWGTGYEQY
v_call: TRBV6-6; clone_size: once; cdr3_aa: ASSSISTGNTGELF
v_call: TRBV19; clone_size: .; cdr3_aa: ASSITTGNTEAF
v_call: TRBV5-1; clone_size: .; cdr3_aa: ASSPKPGGTQLDEQF
v_call: TRBV30; clone_size: .; cdr3_aa: AWNGDTTEAF
v_call: TRBV28; clone_size: .; cdr3_aa: ASSFLAGAGELF